What follows are 3 T cell receptor beta chains derived from one specimen sequenced in a study of cytotoxic CD8 clonotypes in ibrutinib-treated CLL. The table came from immunoSEQ multiplex PCR; TCRdb's copy has only in-frame clones and leaves some out. The sample contains roughly 150,000 clones, nearly 90% of which appear only once. The material sequenced was PBMCs, taken at disease progression, from a patient treated with ibrutinib. These receptors were taken from a human donor with chronic lymphocytic leukemia.

The chain has TRBV9 and TRBJ2-1; D is perhaps TRBD2 (6 bases). V was pared by 3 bases and J by 6 bases, with 16 bases between. CDR1 is SGDLS and CDR2 is YYNGEE in the germline V gene. The CDR3 runs to 15 residues. The CDR3 coding sequence is TGTGCCAGCAGCGCCATTGGCGGGGATATCAATGAGCAGTTCTTC. As protein: CASSAIGGDINEQFF.

This chain uses TRBV29-1 with TRBJ2-5, with 13 positions matching TRBD2. Per germline, CDR1 SQVTM and CDR2 ANQGSEA. The CDR3 extends over 14 amino acids. Germline trimming cut 6 bases from V and 2 bases from J; bases unmatched to any gene: 3. Here the CDR3 DNA reads TGCAGCGTCGGGACTAGCGGGGCACAAGAGACCCAGTACTTC. Translation gives CSVGTSGAQETQYF.

This clone was recorded once. V gene TRBV12-5 combines with J gene TRBJ1-1, with D perhaps TRBD1 (6 bases). Germline V CDR1 and CDR2: LGHNT, FRNRAP. The CDR3 has 13 amino acids. Trimming took 2 bases from V and 6 from J, leaving 10 bases between them. The CDR3 protein is CASGLREGAEAFF. The DNA for the CDR3 is TGTGCTAGTGGTTTGCGAGAGGGGGCTGAAGCTTTCTTT.